A selection of T cell receptor beta chains follows, all from one sample in a study of T cells after posttransplantation cyclophosphamide. TCRdb's table, derived via immunoSEQ multiplex PCR, lists solely in-frame clones and lacks some. Of 22,000 or so clones in the sample, approximately 70% were seen once. Sequences were obtained from memory CD4+ T cells sorted from PBMCs. These receptors all stem from a woman aged 55 to 70 in good health, CMV-negative, and a related stem cell transplant donor. Each CDR3 is given with its conserved first and last residue. Fields, in order: V gene, D gene, J gene, clone size, CDR3 DNA, CDR3 protein. A D gene is named only where the DNA matches it firmly. The size entry is marked missing in some rows and otherwise reads once, few, many or a size class.

V gene: TRBV7-9
D gene: TRBD1
J gene: TRBJ1-1
clone size: NA
CDR3 DNA: TGTGCCAGCAGGTGGGACAGGGAAAACACTGAAGCTTTCTTT
CDR3 protein: CASRWDRENTEAFF

V gene: TRBV4-1
D gene: TRBD1
J gene: TRBJ2-7
clone size: NA
CDR3 DNA: TGCGCCAGCAGCCAAGGCCGACAGGGTACCTACGAGCAGTACTTC
CDR3 protein: CASSQGRQGTYEQYF

V gene: TRBV6-5
D gene: NA
J gene: TRBJ2-7
clone size: few
CDR3 DNA: TGTGCCAGCAGTTACTCGTCAGCGGGCCCCTACGAGCAGTACTTC
CDR3 protein: CASSYSSAGPYEQYF

V gene: TRBV10-3
D gene: TRBD2
J gene: TRBJ2-3
clone size: NA
CDR3 DNA: TGTGCCATCAGGAGCGGGAGTGGGGGGGTGCAGTATTTT
CDR3 protein: CAIRSGSGGVQYF

V gene: TRBV11-1
D gene: TRBD1
J gene: TRBJ1-2
clone size: NA
CDR3 DNA: TGTGCCAGCAGCTCCATCCATCGACAGGGGGCTTATGGCTACACCTTC
CDR3 protein: CASSSIHRQGAYGYTF

V gene: TRBV12-5
D gene: NA
J gene: TRBJ2-2
clone size: NA
CDR3 DNA: TGTGCTAGTGGTTTAAGGACTCGGGGAGATCCAGTCGGGGAGCTGTTTTTT
CDR3 protein: CASGLRTRGDPVGELFF

V gene: TRBV6-6
D gene: NA
J gene: TRBJ2-7
clone size: NA
CDR3 DNA: TGTGCCAGCAGTGAGGGTTCCTACGAGCAGTACTTC
CDR3 protein: CASSEGSYEQYF

V gene: TRBV4-2
D gene: TRBD2
J gene: TRBJ2-5
clone size: NA
CDR3 DNA: TGTGCCAGCAGCCAACCTAGCGGCGAGACCCAGTACTTC
CDR3 protein: CASSQPSGETQYF

V gene: TRBV5-1
D gene: NA
J gene: TRBJ1-3
clone size: NA
CDR3 DNA: TGCGCCAGCAGCTTGGGGGACTCCCGAAACTCTGGAAACACCATATATTTT
CDR3 protein: CASSLGDSRNSGNTIYF

V gene: TRBV7-8
D gene: TRBD1
J gene: TRBJ1-5
clone size: NA
CDR3 DNA: TGTGCCAGCAGCTCTCGGACAGGGGGCGCAGATCAGCCCCAGCATTTT
CDR3 protein: CASSSRTGGADQPQHF

V gene: TRBV18
D gene: NA
J gene: TRBJ1-4
clone size: NA
CDR3 DNA: TGTGCCAGCTCACCACCGAGGACAAATAATGAAAAACTGTTTTTT
CDR3 protein: CASSPPRTNNEKLFF

V gene: TRBV5-1
D gene: TRBD1
J gene: TRBJ2-1
clone size: NA
CDR3 DNA: TGCGCCAGCAGCTTGGATCCGGGGACAGGGGGCGGGGGTGAGCAGTTCTTC
CDR3 protein: CASSLDPGTGGGGEQFF

V gene: TRBV19
D gene: NA
J gene: TRBJ1-2
clone size: NA
CDR3 DNA: TGTGCCAGTAGTACCGGCGGGGGGCAAAGCTACACCTTC
CDR3 protein: CASSTGGGQSYTF

V gene: TRBV7-9
D gene: TRBD1
J gene: TRBJ2-7
clone size: NA
CDR3 DNA: TGTGCCAGCAGCTTATCGTACAGGGGGGCCTACGAGCAGTACTTC
CDR3 protein: CASSLSYRGAYEQYF

V gene: TRBV7-2
D gene: NA
J gene: TRBJ1-5
clone size: NA
CDR3 DNA: TGTGCCAGCAGCTTACCCCCGACGCGGCCAGGGGTGACCCAGCATTTT
CDR3 protein: CASSLPPTRPGVTQHF

V gene: TRBV5-1
D gene: TRBD2
J gene: TRBJ2-5
clone size: NA
CDR3 DNA: TGCGCCAGCAGCCCCGAATCGGGACTAGCGGGAGAGACCCAGTACTTC
CDR3 protein: CASSPESGLAGETQYF

V gene: TRBV5-1
D gene: TRBD2
J gene: TRBJ2-2
clone size: NA
CDR3 DNA: TGCGCCAGCAGCTTTGAAGCGGGGATCACCGGGGAGCTGTTTTTT
CDR3 protein: CASSFEAGITGELFF

V gene: TRBV7-2
D gene: TRBD1
J gene: TRBJ1-1
clone size: NA
CDR3 DNA: TGTGCCAGCAGCAGGGACAGGGACACTGAAGCTTTCTTT
CDR3 protein: CASSRDRDTEAFF

V gene: TRBV7-6
D gene: TRBD2
J gene: TRBJ2-2
clone size: NA
CDR3 DNA: TGTGCCAGCAGCCCCCTTAGCGGGAGTGGACCCGGGGAGCTGTTTTTT
CDR3 protein: CASSPLSGSGPGELFF

V gene: TRBV10-3
D gene: TRBD2
J gene: TRBJ2-7
clone size: few
CDR3 DNA: TGTGCCATCGGCGTTCTAGCGGGGTCCTACGAGCAGTACTTC
CDR3 protein: CAIGVLAGSYEQYF

V gene: TRBV7-8
D gene: NA
J gene: TRBJ2-7
clone size: NA
CDR3 DNA: TGTGCCAGCAGCCCGATTTGGAGCTCCTACGAGCAGTACTTC
CDR3 protein: CASSPIWSSYEQYF

V gene: TRBV15
D gene: NA
J gene: TRBJ1-1
clone size: NA
CDR3 DNA: TGTGCCACCAGCCGCTCGCGGAAGAACACTGAAGCTTTCTTT
CDR3 protein: CATSRSRKNTEAFF